Following are 6 T cell receptor beta chains from one sample sequenced in a study of T cells expressing NK-cell markers. TCRdb reprocessed the 5' RACE reads and reports one entry per CDR3 protein, with no DNA. The sample holds 350,000 to 450,000 distinct CDR3 sequences. The sample was blood T cells: a sorted CD56 or NKG2C T cell subset, CD4+ or CD8+ T cells, or bulk PBMC T cells (not recorded which). Receptor source: a man aged 18-75 years in good health.

The chain employs TRBV7-8 and TRBJ2-5; TCRdb returns TRBD2, unconfirmable since there is no DNA. Germline V gene data show CDR1 as SGHVS and CDR2 as FQNEAQ. The CDR3 totals 15 residues. This CDR3 is CASSLAGGGLQTQYF.

The rearrangement joins TRBV20-1 to TRBJ2-5; TCRdb reports TRBD1, a call that lacks DNA to check it against. This CDR3 is 14 amino acids long. Germline V gives CDR1 DFQATT, CDR2 SNEGSKA (reference sequence). This CDR3 is CSARAPWGGGTQYF.

The chain couples TRBV10-3 to TRBJ2-1; TCRdb's assignment of TRBD1 cannot be checked, as there is no DNA. Germline V CDR1 and CDR2: ENHRY, SYGVKD. This CDR3 contains 15 residues. CDR3 loop: CAISEGASSYNEQFF.

The chain links TRBV7-9 to TRBJ2-3; the D call from TCRdb, TRBD1, cannot be confirmed without DNA. Germline V gene lookup returns CDR1 SEHNR and CDR2 FQNEAQ (reference sequence). CDR3 size: 16 residues. CDR3: CASSPGQGERTDTQYF.

The rearrangement links TRBV30 to TRBJ2-1; checking the TCRdb D call of TRBD2 is not possible without DNA. CDR1 is GTSNPN, CDR2 SVGIG, per germline (reference sequence). This CDR3 contains 17 residues. The CDR3 spells CAWSVSRTSGGNNEQFF.

The CDR3 sequence is CASRRMDLSGANVLTF. This chain uses TRBV2 with TRBJ2-6. CDR3 size: 16 residues. CDR1 SNHLY and CDR2 FYNNEI come from the germline V gene.